Sequencing of this T cell receptor beta chain was carried out in a study of blood T cell repertoires in COVID-19. This CDR3 has 17 amino acids. CDR1 is MNHEY, CDR2 SMNVEV, per germline (reference sequence). V lost 5 bases, J lost 0 bases, and 14 bases lay in between. Method: immunoSEQ multiplex PCR; TCRdb's copy keeps in-frame clones and lacks some. Of about 150,000 clones listed, roughly 81% are singletons. This TCR was recovered from a woman of 80 years or more with COVID-19, enrolled during active disease. The specimen sequenced was peripheral blood. The chain is built from TRBV27 and TRBJ2-6, with D possibly TRBD1 on 6 matching bases. The CDR3 protein is CASSTWTESSGANVLTF. The CDR3 DNA is TGTGCCAGCAGTACCTGGACAGAGAGCTCTGGGGCCAACGTCCTGACTTTC.